This TCR beta chain derives from a study of shared clonotypes between healthy human individuals. Study-level results: With a handful of donors compared, approximately 5.5% of naive CD4 clonotypes were shared. It was the few donors that limited the genetic and exposure-history diversity represented.

V shed 0 bases, J shed 3 bases, and the junction held 2 bases outside the gene matches. Per germline, CDR1 SGHDT and CDR2 YYEEEE. The CDR3 has 16 amino acids. The donors, all of them Caucasian adults, lived in Nashville, Tennessee. As concerns this clone: What it recognizes is unknown. Additional DNA sequences in this sample encode the identical CDR3.

Per the original data handling: ImmunoSEQ sequences covered only the junction and lacked quality scores; filtering therefore differed. Measured with immunoSEQ multiplex PCR; TCRdb has only the in-frame clones, and not every one. The V and J calls and the clone size are those of that table, but D and trimming were determined from the DNA. This sample has 650,000 to 700,000 clones; less than 95% occur once, and the top ten carry 34%. Sequenced: memory CD8+ T cells from PBMCs. Subset described: CD45RO+ cells pooled with CCR7-negative TemRA cells. The sequence was obtained from a man aged 18-30 years in good health. Some clones in this sample may be carry-over from other donors' samples. This rearrangement joins TRBV5-6 to TRBJ2-1, with 11 bases aligning to TRBD2. The CDR3 spells CASSLALAGGYNEQFF. The CDR3 DNA sequence: TGTGCCAGCAGCTTGGCCCTAGCGGGAGGCTACAATGAGCAGTTCTTC.